These T cell receptor beta chains were read from a single sample in a study of blood T cells in healthy people across ages. TCRdb analysed the 5' RACE reads with MiXCR anew, one entry per CDR3 protein. The data show some 1.1 million distinct CDR3 sequences, 30% to 40% seen once. The specimen sequenced was blood. The receptors shown here come from a man younger than 35 in good health. Each CDR3 is given with its conserved first and last residue. The D gene is left open where the match is weak. The listing skips clone size in some rows; elsewhere it reads once, few, many or a size class.

J gene	clone size	D gene	V gene	CDR3 DNA	CDR3 protein
TRBJ1-5	NA	NA	TRBV28	TGTGCCAGCAGTTTTACCGGAATGAGCAATCAGCCCCAGCATTTT	CASSFTGMSNQPQHF
TRBJ2-7	once	NA	TRBV24-1	TGTGCCACCAGTGAGGTCAGTGAGCAGTACTTC	CATSEVSEQYF
TRBJ1-1	NA	NA	TRBV29-1	TGCAGCGTTGAAAGCGGGAACACTGAAGCTTTCTTT	CSVESGNTEAFF
TRBJ2-7	NA	TRBD2	TRBV3-1	TGTGCCAGCAGCCCCCGAGGACTAGCGGGGGGATCCTACAATGAGCAGTACTTC	CASSPRGLAGGSYNEQYF
TRBJ2-2	NA	TRBD1	TRBV6-5	TGTGCCAGCAGTCAAACAGGGGCCCCGAACACCGGGGAGCTGTTTTTT	CASSQTGAPNTGELFF
TRBJ1-1	few	NA	TRBV6-5	TGTGCCAGCAGTTCCGGGGGGGAGAGGAACACTGAAGCTTTCTTT	CASSSGGERNTEAFF
TRBJ1-1	NA	NA	TRBV3-1	TGTGCCAGCAGCCAAGATCTAGATGCCACTGAAGCTTTCTTT	CASSQDLDATEAFF
TRBJ1-2	NA	NA	TRBV5-1	TGCGCCAGCAGCTTGTTGGCGGACGGCCAGACTAACTATGGCTACACCTTC	CASSLLADGQTNYGYTF
TRBJ1-1	NA	NA	TRBV20-1	TGCAGTGCTAGGGCCGGGGCGGGGCCGGACACTGAAGCTTTCTTT	CSARAGAGPDTEAFF
TRBJ1-2	NA	TRBD1	TRBV18	TGTGCCAGCTCACCGGGACAGGGGTTCTCCTATGGCTACACCTTC	CASSPGQGFSYGYTF
TRBJ1-1	NA	TRBD1	TRBV25-1	TGTGCCAGCAGTCAGACCGGACAGGGTGCCTCGGCTTTCTTT	CASSQTGQGASAFF
TRBJ1-1	few	NA	TRBV5-1	TGCGCCAGCAGCTTGGAGGGTCTAGAAGCTTTCTTT	CASSLEGLEAFF
TRBJ1-4	NA	NA	TRBV6-2/TRBV6-3	TGTGCCAGCAGTCATACCGGGACGGGTAATGAAAAACTGTTTTTT	CASSHTGTGNEKLFF
TRBJ1-1	NA	TRBD1	TRBV9	TGTGCCAGCAGCCACCCCCGGGACAGTGCTACGGGACACGCCAACACTGAAGCTTTCTTT	CASSHPRDSATGHANTEAFF
TRBJ2-1	NA	TRBD2	TRBV7-9	TGTGCCAGCGGGCGGGAGAGCTCCTACAATGAGCAGTTCTTC	CASGRESSYNEQFF
TRBJ1-2	NA	NA	TRBV7-9	TGTGCCAGCAGCCCAAGGACACCTAACTATGGCTACACCTTC	CASSPRTPNYGYTF
TRBJ2-1	NA	TRBD1	TRBV7-9	TGTGCCAGCAGCCCCGCCGGGACAGGATACAATGAGCAGTTCTTC	CASSPAGTGYNEQFF
TRBJ2-5	NA	NA	TRBV6-5	TGTGCCAGCAAGGGGGACCTCGCCCAAGAGACCCAGTACTTC	CASKGDLAQETQYF
TRBJ2-3	few	NA	TRBV6-2/TRBV6-3	TGTGCCAGCAGATACCCTGCGACAGATACGCAGTATTTT	CASRYPATDTQYF
TRBJ2-3	few	NA	TRBV20-1	TGCAGTGCTAGAAACAGGCCACTAGGCACAGATACGCAGTATTTT	CSARNRPLGTDTQYF
TRBJ2-4	few	NA	TRBV12-5	TGTGCTAGTGGTTTGGGGGGGACCAAAAACATTCAGTACTTC	CASGLGGTKNIQYF
TRBJ1-1	NA	NA	TRBV10-3	TGTGCCATCAGTGAGTCGACGGTCAGCCGAGCTTTCTTT	CAISESTVSRAFF
TRBJ2-7	NA	NA	TRBV6-5	TGTGCCAGCAGTTACGAGGGTAGTAGGAGCTCCTACAATGAGCAGTACTTC	CASSYEGSRSSYNEQYF
TRBJ2-7	few	NA	TRBV29-1	TGCAGCGTTGACATTAATTACGAGCAGTACTTC	CSVDINYEQYF
TRBJ2-3	few	NA	TRBV12-3/TRBV12-4	TGTGCCAGCAGTTTAGTGGGAGGACACGGACGCCAGGCGGATACGCAGTATTTT	CASSLVGGHGRQADTQYF
TRBJ2-4	NA	NA	TRBV29-1	TGCAGCGTCCGGGGGAGAGCCAAAAACATTCAGTACTTC	CSVRGRAKNIQYF
TRBJ2-3	NA	TRBD1	TRBV10-3	TGTGCCATCAGAAAGACAGGGGGAGGAGGTACGCAGTATTTT	CAIRKTGGGGTQYF
TRBJ1-3	NA	NA	TRBV7-2	TGTGCCAGCAGCTTAGACCAGGGATTAGAGAACACCATATATTTT	CASSLDQGLENTIYF
TRBJ1-2	NA	NA	TRBV4-2	TGTGCCAGCAGCCAAGGTTCTTCACCAGACTATGGCTACACCTTC	CASSQGSSPDYGYTF
TRBJ2-1	many	TRBD1	TRBV6-2/TRBV6-3	TGTGCCAGCAGAAGACAGGGCTTCTACAATGAGCAGTTCTTC	CASRRQGFYNEQFF
TRBJ2-2	NA	TRBD1	TRBV28	TGTGCCAGCAGTCGACAGGGTGGGTGGTTCGACGGGGAGCTGTTTTTT	CASSRQGGWFDGELFF
TRBJ1-1	NA	NA	TRBV4-3	TGCGCCAGCAGCCACCCTGGAAGTCTTAACACTGAAGCTTTCTTT	CASSHPGSLNTEAFF
TRBJ2-3	few	NA	TRBV6-6	TGTGCCAGCATCACCGGAACAGATACGCAGTATTTT	CASITGTDTQYF
TRBJ1-2	few	NA	TRBV21-1	TGTGCCAGCAGTACCCGGGACAGGGGATGCTACACCTTC	CASSTRDRGCYTF
TRBJ1-2	few	TRBD1	TRBV5-1	TGCGCCAGCAGCTCGGGACAGGATTACTATGGCTACACCTTC	CASSSGQDYYGYTF
TRBJ2-1	NA	NA	TRBV7-7	TGTGCCAGCGGCTTCAGGGGGGGTGAGCAGTTCTTC	CASGFRGGEQFF
TRBJ2-2	few	NA	TRBV27	TGTGCCAGCAGCCTTCAGATCACCGGGGAGCTGTTTTTT	CASSLQITGELFF
TRBJ2-7	NA	TRBD1	TRBV20-1	TGCAGTGCTCCCATTCCGGGACAGAACTACGAGCAGTACTTC	CSAPIPGQNYEQYF
TRBJ1-4	NA	TRBD1	TRBV4-2	TGTGCCAGCAGCCTACTAGGGCAGGGGGAGTCAGTTGAAAAACTGTTTTTT	CASSLLGQGESVEKLFF